This T cell receptor (beta chain) was observed in a study of cytomegalovirus exposure and HLA in healthy donors. Study at large: Researchers found that approximately 77% of 300 to 450 genotyped donors fell within the Caucasian-associated ancestry cluster.

About this clone itself: Its antigen is undetermined.

Researchers ran the PCR with 60 Vbeta and 13 Jbeta primers. The method was immunoSEQ multiplex PCR; TCRdb's version includes in-frame clones alone and lacks a portion of them. The table shows some 190,000 clones, with roughly 80% occurring only once. Looked up from germline, CDR1 is MNHEY and CDR2 is SVGAGI. The CDR3 runs 13 residues. V dropped 2 bases and J dropped 9 bases, with 11 bases sitting between them. Study observations and caveats: Overall, roughly 150 TCR beta chains were annotated as cytomegalovirus-associated.

This clonotype originated in a male donor in good health and CMV-seronegative. The chain couples TRBV6-5 to TRBJ2-1; weak D call: TRBD2 (5 bases). Sequencing was done on a sample of PBMCs. CDR3 DNA: TGTGCCAGCAGTTACGTTAGCGAATCTGAGCAGTTCTTC. Translated, it gives CASSYVSESEQFF.